The clone carrying this TCR beta chain was detected a few times. Looked up from germline, CDR1 is DFQATT and CDR2 is SNEGSKA (reference sequence). The CDR3 is 14 amino acids. The junction had 6 bases not matched to a gene; V was cut back by 2 bases and J by 4 bases. MiXCR, run by TCRdb on the RT-PCR reads, gives a single entry per CDR3 protein. The sample carries about 530,000 distinct CDR3 sequences, about an eighth recorded once. The data are from a study of response to subunit inactivated influenza vaccine. The genes are TRBV20-1 and TRBJ1-1; TRBD1 matches 8 bases. The clonotype comes from a man aged 45-65 years who received an inactivated influenza vaccine. This specimen consisted of PBMCs from blood, obtained on the day of vaccination. The CDR3 protein is CSARSGGGGTEAFF. In DNA, the CDR3 is TGCAGTGCTAGATCAGGGGGCGGGGGCACTGAAGCTTTCTTT.